One and the same sample provided the 16 T cell receptor beta chains below, sequenced in a study of cytomegalovirus exposure and HLA in healthy donors. It was with 60 Vbeta and 13 Jbeta primers that the PCR ran. The data were produced by immunoSEQ multiplex PCR, yet TCRdb's version contains in-frame clones alone and is incomplete. Among about 140,000 clones, approximately 70% were seen once, and the ten largest hold over 1%. The sample consisted of PBMCs. The source of these receptors is a woman aged 40 to 55 in good health and CMV-seronegative.

The chain joins TRBV18 to TRBJ2-7, with D uncertain. CDR3 size: 15 residues. Between the trimmed V and J ends, which lost 2 bases and 1 base, there was a span of 12 bases. CDR1 KGHSH and CDR2 LQKENI come from the germline V gene. The CDR3 region has the DNA TGTGCCAGCTCACCAGAATGGCAACAGTCCTACGAGCAGTACTTC. This translates into CASSPEWQQSYEQYF.

This sequence joins TRBV2 and TRBJ2-5; TRBD2 might be the D (7 bases). This CDR3 comprises 14 residues. Germline-derived CDR1 and CDR2 are SNHLY and FYNNEI. V lost 7 bases, J lost 4 bases, and 16 bases lay in between. The CDR3 here is CASMRRGGRETQYF. As DNA, the CDR3 is TGTGCCAGCATGAGGAGGGGGGGTCGAGAGACCCAGTACTTC. Drawing the rest from reference TRBV2 and TRBJ2-5, the complete variable domain is EPEVTQTPSHQVTQMGQEVILRCVPISNHLYFYWYRQILGQKVEFLVSFYNNEISEKSEIFDDQFSVERPDGSNFTLKIRSTKLEDSAMYFCASMRRGGRETQYFGPGTRLLVL.

The chain has TRBV14 and TRBJ1-4; 7 bases are a match to TRBD1. J was trimmed by 8 bases and V by 5 bases; bases with no gene match: 14. From germline, CDR1 is SGHDN and CDR2 FVKESK. CDR3 size: 16 residues. The chain's CDR3 is CASSRASQQGNEKLFF. CDR3 sequence (DNA): TGTGCCAGCAGCAGGGCCTCCCAACAGGGGAACGAAAAACTGTTTTTT. Looking up the rest from reference TRBV14 and TRBJ1-4 gives the full variable domain: EAGVTQFPSHSVIEKGQTVTLRCDPISGHDNLYWYRRVMGKEIKFLLHFVKESKQDESGMPNNRFLAERTGGTYSTLKVQPAELEDSGVYFCASSRASQQGNEKLFFGSGTQLSVL.

Only one count was recorded for this clone. This chain's CDR3 is CASSLTRQGTEAFF. The CDR3 region has the DNA TGTGCCAGCAGCTTGACCAGGCAGGGAACTGAAGCTTTCTTT. The genes are TRBV11-2 and TRBJ1-1, with TRBD1 as a possible D gene (5 bases). There are 14 residues in the CDR3. Trimming took off 3 bases at V and 5 bases at J, with 13 bases between the two ends. CDR1 is SGHAT and CDR2 is FQNNGV in the germline V gene.

The chain combines TRBV14 with TRBJ1-4; 8 bases match TRBD1. CDR1 SGHDN and CDR2 FVKESK come from the germline V gene. The CDR3 is 14 residues long. V trimming: 6 bases; J trimming: 6 bases; junction bases outside the gene matches: 6. The DNA for the CDR3 is TGTGCCAGCAGAAAGACAGGGGCGGATGAAAAACTGTTTTTT. Translation: CASRKTGADEKLFF.

Written as DNA, the CDR3 is TGTGCCAGCAGTGATCCCTTGGGCCTGAACACTGAAGCTTTCTTT. It is translated as CASSDPLGLNTEAFF. V gene TRBV6-1 combines with J gene TRBJ1-1; D is unresolved. Germline V gives CDR1 MNHNS, CDR2 SASEGT. The CDR3 consists of 15 residues. Trimming left V 3 bases short and J 0 bases short, with 11 bases between.

The genes are TRBV6-1 and TRBJ2-7, with 7 bases fitting TRBD2. Losses at the gene ends were 4 bases for V and 0 bases for J; bases not matched to a gene: 3. This CDR3 is built from 14 residues. Germline loops: CDR1 MNHNS, CDR2 SASEGT. The CDR3 loop is CASSAGGSSYEQYF. In nucleotides, the CDR3 is TGTGCCAGCAGTGCCGGGGGGAGCTCCTACGAGCAGTACTTC.

The chain carries TRBV9 and TRBJ2-1, with 7 bases matching TRBD1. Germline CDR1 and CDR2: SGDLS and YYNGEE. CDR3 length: 15 amino acids. The junction had 7 bases not matched to a gene; V was cut back by 4 bases and J by 3 bases. CDR3 protein: CASSPQGLDYNEQFF. CDR3 nucleotide sequence: TGTGCCAGCAGCCCACAGGGGTTGGACTACAATGAGCAGTTCTTC. The full variable domain, in which reference TRBV9 and TRBJ2-1 provide the parts outside the CDR3, is DSGVTQTPKHLITATGQRVTLRCSPRSGDLSVYWYQQSLDQGLQFLIQYYNGEERAKGNILERFSAQQFPDLHSELNLSSLELGDSALYFCASSPQGLDYNEQFFGPGTRLTVL.

Here the CDR3 DNA reads TGTGCCAGCTCACCCAGCAGGTCTGATGGCTACACCTTC. As protein: CASSPSRSDGYTF. V usage is TRBV18 and J usage is TRBJ1-2; no reliable D call. In germline, CDR1 is KGHSH, CDR2 LQKENI. The V end was cut by 3 bases, the J end by 6 bases, with 11 bases between. The CDR3 extends over 13 amino acids.

Only one count was recorded for this clone. The chain joins TRBV21-1 to TRBJ1-4. TRBV21-1 is a known pseudogene. CDR3 length: 15 amino acids. The chain's CDR3 is CASSKRRVCREKLFF. The CDR3 coding sequence is TGTGCCAGCAGCAAAAGGAGGGTCTGCCGTGAAAAACTGTTTTTT.

This CDR3 is CASSIPLVGQGLSGANVLTF. The CDR3 DNA is TGCGCCAGCAGCATACCCCTGGTGGGACAGGGCCTCTCTGGGGCCAACGTCCTGACTTTC. The gene calls are TRBV5-1 and TRBJ2-6, with 9 bases identical to TRBD1. Germline V CDR1 and CDR2: SGHRS, YFSETQ. After removal of 4 bases from V and 0 bases from J, the junction contained 14 bases not matched to a gene. CDR3 length: 20 amino acids. Variable domain in full (rest from reference TRBV5-1 and TRBJ2-6): KAGVTQTPRYLIKTRGQQVTLSCSPISGHRSVSWYQQTPGQGLQFLFEYFSETQRNKGNFPGRFSGRQFSNSRSEMNVSTLELGDSALYLCASSIPLVGQGLSGANVLTFGAGSRLTVL.

The V gene is TRBV7-2, the J gene TRBJ1-5; no definite D call. Germline loops: CDR1 SGHTA, CDR2 FQGNSA. Trimming shortened V by 5 bases and J by 4 bases, and 21 bases separated the two germline ends. The CDR3 runs 17 residues. CDR3: CASSLEVGTEPNQPQHF. The CDR3 nucleotides read TGTGCCAGCAGCCTAGAAGTGGGCACGGAACCGAATCAGCCCCAGCATTTT.

This chain uses TRBV10-2 with TRBJ2-7, with 9 bases lining up with TRBD2. Germline CDR1 and CDR2: WSHSY and SAAADI. V gave up 4 bases and J gave up 1 base; unmatched junction bases: 5. This CDR3 spans 15 amino acids. CDR3 in amino acids: CASSGDLAGSYEQYF. CDR3 DNA: TGCGCCAGCAGTGGGGACCTAGCGGGGTCCTACGAGCAGTACTTC.

The V and J genes are TRBV19 and TRBJ2-2, with D perhaps TRBD1 (6 bases). Germline CDR1 reads LNHDA; CDR2 reads SQIVND (reference sequence). The CDR3 runs 15 residues. Trimming removed 1 base at V and 1 base at J, with 7 bases between. CDR3 residues: CASSIVQGNTGELFF. The CDR3 DNA is TGTGCCAGTAGTATAGTACAGGGGAACACCGGGGAGCTGTTTTTT.

The rearrangement links TRBV14 to TRBJ2-2; a possible D gene is TRBD1 (6 bases). This CDR3 is built from 16 residues. The V and J ends lost 2 bases and 4 bases respectively, with 14 bases between them. Germline values: CDR1 SGHDN, CDR2 FVKESK. The CDR3 region is CASSQLLGGFTGELFF. The CDR3 bases are TGTGCCAGCAGCCAACTTCTAGGGGGATTCACCGGGGAGCTGTTTTTT.

This clone was found a few times. Germline is not matched at one junction end, which may reflect a read error. The DNA for the CDR3 is TGTGCCAGCAGTTTGGACAGGGGAACCTATGGCTACACCTTC. Its translation is CASSLDRGTYGYTF. The rearrangement links TRBV5-4 to TRBJ1-2, with 9 bases lining up with TRBD1. Germline values: CDR1 SGHNT, CDR2 YYREEE (reference sequence). This CDR3 has 14 residues.